This TCR beta chain is drawn from a study of blood T cell repertoires in COVID-19. About the study: Both acute and convalescent COVID-19 samples were obtained from the United States, Italy and Spain.

Original processing notes: Amplification from reference gene primers served as the basis for estimated nucleated cell counts. TCRdb keeps only in-frame clones here, not all; method: immunoSEQ multiplex PCR. Clone size and V and J calls were adopted from that table, with D and trimming inferred from the DNA. The table records fewer than 20,000 clones, about 87% of them present only once. V dropped 0 bases and J dropped 2 bases, with 6 bases sitting between them. The CDR3 is made up of 13 amino acids. Germline V gives CDR1 SGHNT, CDR2 YYREEE (reference sequence). The sample comprised peripheral blood. The clonotype comes from a human donor in a cohort sampled during active COVID-19. The chain links TRBV5-4 to TRBJ2-7; maybe TRBD1 (6 bases). In DNA, the CDR3 is TGTGCCAGCAGCTTGGGGGGGCCCTACGAGCAGTACTTC. This sequence encodes CASSLGGPYEQYF.